These 14 T cell receptor beta chains originate from one sample sequenced in a study of blood T cells in healthy people across ages. Combining a sample-barcoded 5' primer with a J-beta primer mix, a second PCR ran for about 6 to 12 cycles. TCRdb reprocessed the 5' RACE reads via MiXCR and lists one record per CDR3 protein. The sample comprises around 1,000,000 distinct CDR3 sequences, around two fifths of which are singletons, and around 14% rests with the top ten. The sequenced sample consisted of blood. Receptors originate from a man between 18 and 35 years old in good health.

The V call is TRBV11-3, the J call TRBJ2-3, with D possibly being TRBD2 (6 bases). V lost 4 bases to trimming and J lost 11 bases, with 22 bases between them. Germline CDR1 is SGHNT and CDR2 is YENEEA. CDR3 length: 15 amino acids. The CDR3 DNA is TGTGCCAGCAGCTCCGGAGGGAGTACCTCCAGTAAGCAGTATTTT. It specifies CASSSGGSTSSKQYF.

This clonotype was found a few times. The V gene is TRBV12-3 or TRBV12-4, the J gene TRBJ2-1; TRBD2 aligns across 10 bases. Trimming removed 5 bases from V and 9 bases from J; junction bases left unmatched: 10. The CDR3 contains 15 residues. The CDR3 sequence is CASSPLAGVFSEQFF. DNA of the CDR3: TGTGCCAGCAGTCCCCTAGCGGGGGTATTTAGTGAGCAGTTCTTC.

Details on this clonotype: The junction shows a germline mismatch at one end, possibly a read error. V is TRBV20-1 and J is TRBJ2-3, with 13 bases identical to TRBD2. The CDR3 contains 15 residues. Germline CDR1 DFQATT, CDR2 SNEGSKA (reference sequence). The CDR3 sequence: CSARGLAGRTDTLYF. The CDR3 DNA reads TGCAGTGCTAGGGGACTAGCGGGGCGCACAGATACGCTGTATTTT.

This clonotype was seen only a few times. The chain has TRBV20-1 and TRBJ1-2; D remains unclear. This CDR3 spans 11 amino acids. The germline V and J ends were trimmed by 0 bases and 9 bases, with 8 bases remaining between them. The V gene's germline CDR1 is DFQATT and CDR2 SNEGSKA (reference sequence). Here the CDR3 reads CSARDRESYTF. DNA of the CDR3: TGCAGTGCTAGAGATCGGGAGAGCTACACCTTC.

In this sample, this clonotype turned up a few times. This chain links TRBV7-9 with TRBJ2-2; D unresolved. The CDR3 spans 16 residues. Germline CDR1 SEHNR, CDR2 FQNEAQ (reference sequence). V lost 5 bases, J lost 6 bases, and 19 bases lay in between. CDR3 coding DNA: TGTGCCAGCAGCCAGCCCCGTCCGAGCATGGCCGGGGAGCTGTTTTTT. Protein sequence: CASSQPRPSMAGELFF. Complete variable domain (other parts from reference TRBV7-9 and TRBJ2-2): DTGVSQNPRHKITKRGQNVTFRCDPISEHNRLYWYRQTLGQGPEFLTYFQNEAQLEKSRLLSDRFSAERPKGSFSTLEIQRTEQGDSAMYLCASSQPRPSMAGELFFGEGSRLTVL.

There are many counts of this clonotype. This chain joins TRBV6-2 or TRBV6-3 and TRBJ2-7, with TRBD2 matching 7 bases. CDR3 size: 14 residues. J gave up 1 base and V 2 bases, and 2 bases lay outside the gene matches. The V gene's germline CDR1 is MNHEY and CDR2 SVGEGT. CDR3 nucleotide sequence: TGTGCCAGCAGTTACGGGGGGGGTTCCTACGAGCAGTACTTC. Translating gives CASSYGGGSYEQYF.

This clonotype was seen a handful of times. The rearrangement joins TRBV29-1 to TRBJ1-1, with 7 bases that match TRBD1. Germline-derived CDR1 and CDR2 are SQVTM and ANQGSEA. The ends lost 6 bases at V and 6 bases at J; junction bases unmatched: 13. The length of the CDR3 is 14 residues. The CDR3 sequence is CSVSRTGAGSEAFF. CDR3 nucleotides: TGCAGCGTGAGCCGCACAGGGGCAGGCTCTGAAGCTTTCTTT.

The gene calls are TRBV6-5 and TRBJ1-2; no definite D call. CDR1 is MNHEY, CDR2 SVGAGI, per germline. Trimming shortened V by 4 bases and J by 4 bases, and 10 bases separated the two germline ends. CDR3 length: 13 amino acids. The CDR3 nucleotides read TGTGCCAGCAGTTTACAGCCCTTCTATGGCTACACCTTC. Translated: CASSLQPFYGYTF.

The chain recombines TRBV6-2 or TRBV6-3 with TRBJ1-2; no reliable D call. Per the germline V gene, CDR1 is MNHEY and CDR2 is SVGEGT. The CDR3 covers 13 residues. V was shortened by 2 bases and J by 0 bases, with 4 bases between the two germline ends. In DNA form, the CDR3 reads TGTGCCAGCAGTTACACGTCTAACTATGGCTACACCTTC. Protein sequence: CASSYTSNYGYTF.

This clonotype was found a few times. CDR3 DNA sequence: TGCGCCAGCAGTTCCGCGGGGCGCGCAGATACGCAGTATTTT. Protein: CASSSAGRADTQYF. The chain joins TRBV4-1 to TRBJ2-3, with D possibly TRBD2 on 6 matching bases. From germline, CDR1 is MGHRA and CDR2 YSYEKL. The V and J ends lost 6 bases and 4 bases respectively, with 14 bases between them. The CDR3 covers 14 residues.

Here the CDR3 DNA reads TGTGCCAGCAGCACCTCCAGACAGGGCTCGAGGGATACGCAGTATTTT. Translated, it gives CASSTSRQGSRDTQYF. V usage is TRBV7-9 and J usage is TRBJ2-3, with 7 bases matching TRBD1. Trimming cost V 5 bases and J 6 bases; bases outside gene matches: 14. This CDR3 contains 16 residues. Germline CDR1 reads SEHNR; CDR2 reads FQNEAQ (reference sequence).

In its sample, this clonotype was seen a few times. At one end the junction does not follow the germline gene, possibly because of a read error. The chain couples TRBV2 to TRBJ1-6; maybe TRBD1 (6 bases). From germline, CDR1 is SNHLY and CDR2 FYNNEI. This CDR3 is 14 amino acids long. The chain's CDR3 is CATSSGASNSPLHF. As DNA, the CDR3 is TGTGCCACCAGTTCAGGGGCTAGTAATTCACCCCTCCACTTT. Drawing the rest from reference TRBV2 and TRBJ1-6, the complete variable domain is EPEVTQTPSHQVTQMGQEVILRCVPISNHLYFYWYRQILGQKVEFLVSFYNNEISEKSEIFDDQFSVERPDGSNFTLKIRSTKLEDSAMYFCATSSGASNSPLHFGNGTRLTVT.

As for this clonotype: A much more abundant neighbour one base away suggests this may be a read error. This rearrangement joins TRBV12-3 or TRBV12-4 to TRBJ2-3; a possible D gene is TRBD2 (6 bases). The CDR3 extends over 16 amino acids. Trimming cost V 11 bases and J 2 bases, with 23 bases left between them. CDR3 sequence (DNA): TGTGCCGGCCGGTTTAACTTAGCGGCTAACACAGATACGCAGTATTTT. Amino acids: CAGRFNLAANTDTQYF.

The chain combines TRBV5-1 with TRBJ2-5, with D possibly being TRBD1 (5 bases). Germline CDR1 reads SGHRS; CDR2 reads YFSETQ. V lost 4 bases to trimming and J lost 0 bases, with 13 bases between them. This CDR3 has 15 residues. The CDR3: CASSPLGQNQETQYF. The CDR3 nucleotides read TGCGCCAGCAGCCCCCTCGGACAAAACCAAGAGACCCAGTACTTC.